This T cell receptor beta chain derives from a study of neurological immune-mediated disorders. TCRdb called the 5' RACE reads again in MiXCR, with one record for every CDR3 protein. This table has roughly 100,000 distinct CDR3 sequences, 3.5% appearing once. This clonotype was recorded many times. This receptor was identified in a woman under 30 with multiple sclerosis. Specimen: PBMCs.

The CDR3 DNA reads as TGTGCCAGCAGCTTACAGGGGGGTCAAGAGACCCAGTACTTC. Translation gives CASSLQGGQETQYF. V gene TRBV5-6 combines with J gene TRBJ2-5; the match to TRBD1 covers 8 bases. The CDR3 is 14 residues long. Germline loops: CDR1 SGHDT, CDR2 YYEEEE. J was trimmed by 2 bases and V by 2 bases; bases with no gene match: 2.